This T cell receptor (beta chain) was found in a study of T cell responses to AZD1222 COVID-19 vaccine. Points from the study as a whole: Donor demographics were predominantly white British with a female majority; clonal diversity may be underestimated.

Some clones are missing from TCRdb's copy, which holds only in-frame ones; the method was immunoSEQ multiplex PCR. The sample contains 120,000 to 150,000 clones, around 90% of which appear only once. About this clone itself: Its specificity is unknown.

Some second doses came at about 4 weeks and others at about 12 weeks; these were pooled. CDR3 length equals 14 residues. In germline, CDR1 is MNHEY, CDR2 SVGAGI. The V and J ends lost 0 bases and 9 bases respectively, with 12 bases between them. This rearrangement joins TRBV6-5 to TRBJ1-5; D is undetermined. This material consisted of peripheral blood, taken 28 days after the second AZD1222 dose. The source is an adult who received the AZD1222 COVID-19 vaccine. CDR3 sequence: CASSYSKRDPPQHF. The CDR3 DNA follows: TGTGCCAGCAGTTACTCCAAAAGGGATCCGCCCCAGCATTTT.